One TCR beta chain is described in this entry. A second roughly 7 to 11 cycle PCR used barcoded and J-beta primers. Tags on each cDNA molecule came from a template-switch adaptor with 12 random nucleotides. TCRdb called the 5' RACE reads again in MiXCR, with one record for every CDR3 protein. The sample contains around 600,000 distinct CDR3 sequences, roughly 48% of which appear only once. The sample belongs to a study of blood T cells in healthy people across ages. Looking at the study overall: About one barcoded TCR beta cDNA was captured per two T cells.

The CDR3 is 14 amino acids. From germline, CDR1 is SGHAT and CDR2 FQDESV (reference sequence). The ends were cut back, 5 bases at V and 4 bases at J, with 14 bases in the middle. The origin of this receptor is a man at least 80 years old in good health. The J gene is TRBJ1-2, the V gene TRBV11-1; possible D gene TRBD1, 5 bases. The sample comprised blood. The CDR3 region has the DNA TGTGCCAGCAGCCCTCGAGGGACCGCCTATGGCTACACCTTC. It codes for CASSPRGTAYGYTF.